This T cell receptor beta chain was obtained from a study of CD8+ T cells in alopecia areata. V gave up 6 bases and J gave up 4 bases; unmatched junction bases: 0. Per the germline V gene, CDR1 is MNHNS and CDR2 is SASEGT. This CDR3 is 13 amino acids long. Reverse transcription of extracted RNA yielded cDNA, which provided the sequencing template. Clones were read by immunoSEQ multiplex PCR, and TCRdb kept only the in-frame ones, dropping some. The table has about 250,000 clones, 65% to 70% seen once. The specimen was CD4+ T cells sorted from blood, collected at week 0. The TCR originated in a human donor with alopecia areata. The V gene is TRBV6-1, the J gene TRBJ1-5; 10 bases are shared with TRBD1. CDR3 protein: CASRGQGNQPQHF. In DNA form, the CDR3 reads TGTGCCAGCAGGGGACAGGGGAATCAGCCCCAGCATTTT.